This note documents a single TCR beta chain sequence. These data originate in a study of blood T cell repertoires in COVID-19. Study at large: Nucleic acid was either cDNA or gDNA, and it came from T cells, B-cell-depleted T cells, or PBMCs.

TCRdb's table, derived via immunoSEQ multiplex PCR, lists solely in-frame clones and lacks some. The sample has fewer than 200,000 clones; 65% to 80% are singletons. This receptor was identified in a woman in her sixties or seventies in a cohort exposed to, infected with or recovered from COVID-19 (not recorded which). Input material: PBMCs or T cells enriched from blood (not recorded which).

CDR3: CASSLTGAQETQYF. CDR3 coding DNA: TGTGCCAGCAGCCTGACAGGGGCCCAAGAGACCCAGTACTTC. The chain is built from TRBV28 and TRBJ2-5; the match to TRBD1 covers 8 bases. From germline, CDR1 is MDHEN and CDR2 SYDVKM. Trimming at V came to 6 bases and at J to 1 base, leaving 4 bases not matched to a gene. The CDR3 spans 14 residues.